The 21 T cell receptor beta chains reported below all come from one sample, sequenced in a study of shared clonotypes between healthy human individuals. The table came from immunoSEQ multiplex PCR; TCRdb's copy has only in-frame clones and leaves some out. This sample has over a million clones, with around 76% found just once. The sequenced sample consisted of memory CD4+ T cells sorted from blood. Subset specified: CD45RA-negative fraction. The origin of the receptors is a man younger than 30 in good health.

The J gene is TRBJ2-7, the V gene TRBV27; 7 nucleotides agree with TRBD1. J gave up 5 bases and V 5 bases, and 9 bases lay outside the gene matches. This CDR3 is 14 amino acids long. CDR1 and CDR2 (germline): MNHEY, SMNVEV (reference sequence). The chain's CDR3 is CASSTRDRANEQYF. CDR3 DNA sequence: TGTGCCAGCAGTACCCGGGACAGAGCGAACGAGCAGTACTTC.

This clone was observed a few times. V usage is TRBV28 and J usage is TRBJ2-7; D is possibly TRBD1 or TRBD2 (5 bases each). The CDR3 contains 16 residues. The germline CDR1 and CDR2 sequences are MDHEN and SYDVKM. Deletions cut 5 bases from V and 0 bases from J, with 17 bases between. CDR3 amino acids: CASSPPPGTTSYEQYF. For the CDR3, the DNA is TGTGCCAGCAGTCCCCCCCCGGGGACGACCTCCTACGAGCAGTACTTC.

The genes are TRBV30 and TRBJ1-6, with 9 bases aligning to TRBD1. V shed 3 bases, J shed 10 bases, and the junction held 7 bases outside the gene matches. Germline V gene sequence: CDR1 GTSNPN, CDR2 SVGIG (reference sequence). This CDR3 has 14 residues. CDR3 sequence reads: CAWSGGQGQSPLHF. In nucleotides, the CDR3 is TGTGCCTGGAGCGGGGGACAGGGACAATCACCCCTCCACTTT.

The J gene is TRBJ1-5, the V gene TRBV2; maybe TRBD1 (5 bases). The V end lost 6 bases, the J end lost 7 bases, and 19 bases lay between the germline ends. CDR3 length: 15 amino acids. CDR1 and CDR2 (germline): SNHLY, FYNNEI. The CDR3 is CASRIGTSVRQPQHF. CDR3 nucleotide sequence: TGTGCCAGCAGAATCGGGACTTCCGTCCGGCAGCCCCAGCATTTT.

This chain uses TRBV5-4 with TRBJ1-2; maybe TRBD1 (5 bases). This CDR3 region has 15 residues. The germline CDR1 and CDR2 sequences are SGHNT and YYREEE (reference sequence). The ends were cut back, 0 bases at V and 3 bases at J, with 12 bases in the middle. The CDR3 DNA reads TGTGCCAGCAGCTTGGCGGGCAGGGCCTACTATGGCTACACCTTC. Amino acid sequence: CASSLAGRAYYGYTF.

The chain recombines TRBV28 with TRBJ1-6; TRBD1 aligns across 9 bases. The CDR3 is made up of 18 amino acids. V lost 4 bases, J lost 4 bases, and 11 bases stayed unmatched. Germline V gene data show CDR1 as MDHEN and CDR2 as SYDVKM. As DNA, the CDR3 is TGTGCCAGCAGTTCCCCTTGGACAGGGGCGCGATATAATTCACCCCTCCACTTT. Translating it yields CASSSPWTGARYNSPLHF.

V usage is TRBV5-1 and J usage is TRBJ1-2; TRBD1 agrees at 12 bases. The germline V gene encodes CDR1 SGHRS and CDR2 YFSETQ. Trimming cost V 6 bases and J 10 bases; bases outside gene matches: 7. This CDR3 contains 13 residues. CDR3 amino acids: CASTRDRGPDYTF. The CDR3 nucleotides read TGCGCCAGCACCCGGGACAGGGGGCCAGACTACACCTTC.

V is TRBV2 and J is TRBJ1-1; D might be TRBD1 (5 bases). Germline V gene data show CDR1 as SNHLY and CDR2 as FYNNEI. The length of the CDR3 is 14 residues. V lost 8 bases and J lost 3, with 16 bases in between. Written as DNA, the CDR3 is TGTGCCAGCCTCAGGGAGGGGTCCTACACTGAAGCTTTCTTT. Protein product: CASLREGSYTEAFF.

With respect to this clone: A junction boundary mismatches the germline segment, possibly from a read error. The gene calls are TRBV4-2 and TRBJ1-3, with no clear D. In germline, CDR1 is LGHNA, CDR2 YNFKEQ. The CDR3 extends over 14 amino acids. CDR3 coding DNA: TGTGCCAGCAGCCAAGATGCCGGAGGAGACACCGTATATTTT. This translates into CASSQDAGGDTVYF.

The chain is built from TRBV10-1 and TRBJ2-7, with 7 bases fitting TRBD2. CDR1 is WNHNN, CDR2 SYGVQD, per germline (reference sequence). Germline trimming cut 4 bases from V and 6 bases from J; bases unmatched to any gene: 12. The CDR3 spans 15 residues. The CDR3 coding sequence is TGCGCCAGCAGTGTCGCCAGCGGGATAACTCGCGAGCAGTACTTC. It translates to CASSVASGITREQYF.

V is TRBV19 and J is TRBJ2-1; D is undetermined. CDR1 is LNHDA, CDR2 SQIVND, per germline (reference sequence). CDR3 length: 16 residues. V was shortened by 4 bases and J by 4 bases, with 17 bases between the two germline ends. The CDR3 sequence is CASSTYDPLKYNEQFF. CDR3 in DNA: TGTGCCAGTAGTACTTACGACCCACTCAAGTACAATGAGCAGTTCTTC.

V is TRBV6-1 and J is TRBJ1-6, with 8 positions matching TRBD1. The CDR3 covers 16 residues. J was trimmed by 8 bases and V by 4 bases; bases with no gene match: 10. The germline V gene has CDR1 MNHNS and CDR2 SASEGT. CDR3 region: CASSGKWTGTDSPLHF. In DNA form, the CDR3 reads TGTGCCAGCAGTGGAAAGTGGACAGGGACGGATTCACCCCTCCACTTT.

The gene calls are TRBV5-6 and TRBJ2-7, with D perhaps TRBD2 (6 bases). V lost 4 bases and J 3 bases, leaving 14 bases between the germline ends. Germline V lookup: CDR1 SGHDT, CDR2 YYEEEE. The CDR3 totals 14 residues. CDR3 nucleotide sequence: TGTGCCAGCAGCATGGGGGGATATCTCTACGAGCAGTACTTC. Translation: CASSMGGYLYEQYF.

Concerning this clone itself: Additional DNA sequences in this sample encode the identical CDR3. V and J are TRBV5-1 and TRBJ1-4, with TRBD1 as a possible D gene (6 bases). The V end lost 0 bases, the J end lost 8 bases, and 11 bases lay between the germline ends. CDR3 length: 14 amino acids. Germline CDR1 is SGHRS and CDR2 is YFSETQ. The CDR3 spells CASSLGGLGEKLFF. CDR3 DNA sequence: TGCGCCAGCAGCTTGGGGGGGCTTGGCGAAAAACTGTTTTTT.

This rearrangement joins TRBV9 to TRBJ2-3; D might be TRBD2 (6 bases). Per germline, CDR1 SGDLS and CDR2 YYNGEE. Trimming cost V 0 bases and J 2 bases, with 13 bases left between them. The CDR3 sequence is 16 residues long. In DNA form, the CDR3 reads TGTGCCAGCAGCGTAGCGGAGGGACGGACCACAGATACGCAGTATTTT. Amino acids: CASSVAEGRTTDTQYF.

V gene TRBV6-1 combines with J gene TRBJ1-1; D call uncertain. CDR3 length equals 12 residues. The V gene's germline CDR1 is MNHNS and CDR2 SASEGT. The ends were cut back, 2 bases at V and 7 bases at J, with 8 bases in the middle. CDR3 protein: CASSESPHEAFF. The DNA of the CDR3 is TGTGCCAGCAGTGAATCACCACATGAAGCTTTCTTT.

CDR3 sequence (DNA): TGCGCCAGCAGAGCAGGGCCCCAAGAGACCCAGTACTTC. Amino acids: CASRAGPQETQYF. V is TRBV10-1 and J is TRBJ2-5; D is perhaps TRBD1 (5 bases). V was cut by 6 bases and J by 1 base, with 9 bases left in between. The germline V gene encodes CDR1 WNHNN and CDR2 SYGVQD (reference sequence). The CDR3 sequence is 13 residues long.

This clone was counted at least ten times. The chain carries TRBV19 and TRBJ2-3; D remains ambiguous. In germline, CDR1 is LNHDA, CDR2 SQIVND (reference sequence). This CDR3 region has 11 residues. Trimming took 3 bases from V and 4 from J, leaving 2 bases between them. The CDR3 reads CASSMADTQYF. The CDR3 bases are TGTGCCAGTAGTATGGCAGATACGCAGTATTTT.

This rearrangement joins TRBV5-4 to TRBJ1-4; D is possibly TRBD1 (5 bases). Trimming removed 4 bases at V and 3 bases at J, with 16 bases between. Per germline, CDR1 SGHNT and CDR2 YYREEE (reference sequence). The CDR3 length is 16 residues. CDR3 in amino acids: CASSKQGKGSNEKLFF. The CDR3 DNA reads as TGTGCCAGCAGCAAGCAGGGAAAGGGCTCTAATGAAAAACTGTTTTTT.

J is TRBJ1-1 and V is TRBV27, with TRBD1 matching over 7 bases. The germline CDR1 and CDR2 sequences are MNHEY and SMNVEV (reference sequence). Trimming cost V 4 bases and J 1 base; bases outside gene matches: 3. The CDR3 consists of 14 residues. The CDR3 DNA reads TGTGCCAGCAGTTACAGGGGATCGAACACTGAAGCTTTCTTT. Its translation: CASSYRGSNTEAFF.

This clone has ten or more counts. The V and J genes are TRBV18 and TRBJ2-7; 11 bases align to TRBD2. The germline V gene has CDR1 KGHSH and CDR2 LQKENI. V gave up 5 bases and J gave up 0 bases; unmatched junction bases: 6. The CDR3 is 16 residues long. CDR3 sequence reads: CASSSGTSGHSYEQYF. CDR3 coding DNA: TGTGCCAGCTCATCCGGGACTAGCGGACACTCCTACGAGCAGTACTTC.